Presented here are 22 T cell receptor beta chains from one specimen sequenced in a study of T cell changes during pregnancy in multiple sclerosis (dated by TCRdb to about 2019). Library prep was done by the immunoSEQ multiplex PCR assay. This immuneACCESS table, as held by TCRdb, lists in-frame sequences with V and J called but not all clones. Of the missing ones, under half trace to an unresolved V gene in checked studies; the others have no known cause. The sample table holds about 50,000 clones, of which around nine tenths were seen once. Of the sample, 0.35% to 0.5% falls within the top ten clones. This specimen consisted of CD4+ T cells from peripheral blood mononuclear cells, obtained after pregnancy. These receptors originate from a female donor with multiple sclerosis, enrolled in a pregnancy study.

V and J are TRBV5-4 and TRBJ2-2, with 14 bases that match TRBD2. In germline, CDR1 is SGHNT, CDR2 YYREEE (reference sequence). The CDR3 covers 17 residues. V was clipped by 4 bases and J by 0 bases; unmatched bases: 2. The CDR3 loop is CASSPGLAGANTGELFF. DNA of the CDR3: TGTGCCAGCAGCCCGGGACTAGCGGGAGCGAACACCGGGGAGCTGTTTTTT.

The chain links TRBV19 to TRBJ1-2, with a weak D call TRBD1 (6 bases). The V end lost 7 bases, the J end lost 6 bases, and 18 bases lay between the germline ends. Per germline, CDR1 LNHDA and CDR2 SQIVND (reference sequence). This CDR3 is built from 14 residues. Here the CDR3 DNA reads TGTGCCAGTAACTTTGGGTTCAGGGGAGATGGCTACACCTTC. Residues: CASNFGFRGDGYTF.

The V call is TRBV6-6, the J call TRBJ1-2, with 8 bases fitting TRBD1. The V gene end was trimmed by 5 bases and the J gene end by 6 bases; junction bases not matched to a gene: 8. From germline, CDR1 is MNHNY and CDR2 SVGAGI (reference sequence). This CDR3 has 14 amino acids. The CDR3 loop reads CASSPSGGGDGYTF. In nucleotides, the CDR3 is TGTGCCAGCAGTCCTTCAGGGGGCGGGGATGGCTACACCTTC.

The rearrangement links TRBV9 to TRBJ2-2; 9 nucleotides align to TRBD1. CDR3 length: 15 residues. Per the germline V gene, CDR1 is SGDLS and CDR2 is YYNGEE. V lost 0 bases to trimming and J lost 4 bases; unmatched junction nucleotides: 1. In nucleotides, the CDR3 is TGTGCCAGCAGCGTAGGGGACAGGGTCACCGGGGAGCTGTTTTTT. Its protein is CASSVGDRVTGELFF.

The V call is TRBV4-3, the J call TRBJ2-3; possibly TRBD2 for D (6 bases). There are 16 residues in the CDR3. Germline V lookup: CDR1 LGHNA, CDR2 YSLEER. V shed 0 bases and J shed 3 bases, with 13 bases lying between them. The CDR3 protein is CASSQEYGSVTDTQYF. Here the CDR3 DNA reads TGCGCCAGCAGCCAAGAATACGGGAGTGTAACAGATACGCAGTATTTT.

This clone was seen a few times. V and J are TRBV29-1 and TRBJ1-2; a possible D gene is TRBD1 (6 bases). CDR1 and CDR2 from the germline V gene are SQVTM and ANQGSEA. The CDR3 totals 12 residues. Trimming shortened V by 5 bases and J by 5 bases, and 12 bases separated the two germline ends. CDR3 region: CSVRTAEYGYTF. The CDR3 DNA follows: TGCAGCGTTCGGACAGCCGAATATGGCTACACCTTC. Drawing the rest from reference TRBV29-1 and TRBJ1-2, the complete variable domain is SAVISQKPSRDICQRGTSLTIQCQVDSQVTMMFWYRQQPGQSLTLIATANQGSEATYESGFVIDKFPISRPNLTFSTLTVSNMSPEDSSIYLCSVRTAEYGYTFGSGTRLTVV.

V and J are TRBV7-9 and TRBJ1-2; 9 bases are shared with TRBD1. The CDR3 extends over 15 amino acids. The V gene's germline CDR1 is SEHNR and CDR2 FQNEAQ (reference sequence). Losses at the gene ends were 5 bases for V and 4 bases for J; bases not matched to a gene: 8. The CDR3 here is CASSHGTGTGYGYTF. In DNA form, the CDR3 reads TGTGCCAGCAGCCACGGGACAGGGACGGGCTATGGCTACACCTTC.

The chain employs TRBV7-7 and TRBJ2-5; D is undetermined. The CDR3 spans 13 residues. The V and J ends lost 2 bases and 2 bases respectively, with 6 bases between them. Germline CDR1 and CDR2: SSHAT and FNYEAQ (reference sequence). CDR3 sequence reads: CASSLSLQETQYF. CDR3 nucleotides: TGTGCCAGCAGCTTATCCCTTCAAGAGACCCAGTACTTC. Combining the CDR3 with reference TRBV7-7 and TRBJ2-5 gives the whole variable domain GAGVSQSPRYKVTKRGQDVTLRCDPISSHATLYWYQQALGQGPEFLTYFNYEAQPDKSGLPSDRFSAERPEGSISTLTIQRTEQRDSAMYRCASSLSLQETQYFGPGTRLLVL.

The chain couples TRBV29-1 to TRBJ2-5, with 7 positions matching TRBD2. This CDR3 has 14 residues. CDR1 SQVTM and CDR2 ANQGSEA come from the germline V gene. The junction had 11 bases not matched to a gene; V was cut back by 6 bases and J by 4 bases. Written as DNA, the CDR3 is TGCAGCGTAGGCCAGGGAGGGATGGGAGAGACCCAGTACTTC. Protein sequence: CSVGQGGMGETQYF.

The rearrangement uses TRBV7-6 and TRBJ2-7, with no clear D. Germline CDR1 is SGHVS and CDR2 is FNYEAQ. The V and J ends lost 4 bases and 1 base respectively, with 11 bases between them. The CDR3 length is 14 residues. The CDR3 is CASSSIKRSYEQYF. Here the CDR3 DNA reads TGTGCCAGCAGCTCGATAAAACGGTCCTACGAGCAGTACTTC.

J is TRBJ1-2 and V is TRBV18; TRBD1 matches 9 bases. Germline CDR1 and CDR2: KGHSH and LQKENI. The J segment lost 2 bases and the V segment lost 2 bases, leaving 6 bases of the junction unmatched. The CDR3 extends over 16 amino acids. Here the CDR3 reads CASSPFDGTGNYGYTF. CDR3 coding DNA: TGTGCCAGCTCACCATTTGACGGGACAGGGAACTATGGCTACACCTTC.

This rearrangement joins TRBV10-3 to TRBJ2-2; D may be TRBD1 (6 bases). The V end lost 3 bases, the J end lost 4 bases, and 12 bases lay between the germline ends. Germline V CDR1 and CDR2: ENHRY, SYGVKD. The CDR3 consists of 15 residues. CDR3 in amino acids: CAISETGTGTGELFF. In nucleotides, the CDR3 is TGTGCCATCAGTGAAACAGGGACGGGCACCGGGGAGCTGTTTTTT.

This sequence joins TRBV29-1 and TRBJ1-2; no reliable D call. Germline V gene lookup returns CDR1 SQVTM and CDR2 ANQGSEA. The CDR3 sequence is 14 residues long. Trimming cost V 3 bases and J 3 bases, with 14 bases left between them. The CDR3 loop is CSVDPLGRDYGYTF. The CDR3 DNA is TGCAGCGTTGATCCCCTAGGGAGAGACTATGGCTACACCTTC.

The rearrangement links TRBV5-1 to TRBJ2-5, with TRBD2 matching 8 bases. Looked up from germline, CDR1 is SGHRS and CDR2 is YFSETQ. J gave up 5 bases and V 0 bases, and 6 bases lay outside the gene matches. The CDR3 extends over 15 amino acids. The CDR3 is CASSLVSGSSETQYF. The CDR3 nucleotides are TGCGCCAGCAGCTTGGTCAGCGGGAGTAGCGAGACCCAGTACTTC. Full variable domain (missing parts from reference TRBV5-1 and TRBJ2-5): KAGVTQTPRYLIKTRGQQVTLSCSPISGHRSVSWYQQTPGQGLQFLFEYFSETQRNKGNFPGRFSGRQFSNSRSEMNVSTLELGDSALYLCASSLVSGSSETQYFGPGTRLLVL.

This clone has only one observation. The chain combines TRBV19 with TRBJ2-1, with 12 bases fitting TRBD2. The CDR3 has 15 residues. CDR1 and CDR2 (germline): LNHDA, SQIVND (reference sequence). Trimming at V came to 6 bases and at J to 8 bases, leaving 8 bases not matched to a gene. The CDR3 sequence: CASSRRTSGAHEQFF. CDR3 DNA: TGTGCCAGTAGCAGGAGGACTAGCGGGGCACATGAGCAGTTCTTC.

The chain carries TRBV4-2 and TRBJ2-1; TRBD2 agrees at 9 bases. The J segment lost 9 bases and the V segment lost 1 base, leaving 10 bases of the junction unmatched. The germline CDR1 and CDR2 sequences are LGHNA and YNFKEQ. The CDR3 has 16 residues. Here the CDR3 DNA reads TGTGCCAGCAGCCAAGGTTTAGCGGGAGAGGCGGGTGAGCAGTTCTTC. It is translated as CASSQGLAGEAGEQFF.

The chain has TRBV6-6 and TRBJ1-2; TRBD1 might be the D (5 bases). The CDR3 contains 15 residues. CDR1 and CDR2 from the germline V gene are MNHNY and SVGAGI (reference sequence). Trimming took 4 bases from V and 3 from J, leaving 15 bases between them. The CDR3 loop reads CASSSIQGGYYGYTF. CDR3 coding DNA: TGTGCCAGCAGTTCAATCCAGGGTGGATACTATGGCTACACCTTC.

This clone was observed once. The chain couples TRBV7-9 to TRBJ1-1, with 8 bases matching TRBD1. Germline loops: CDR1 SEHNR, CDR2 FQNEAQ (reference sequence). CDR3 length: 17 residues. The V gene end was trimmed by 5 bases and the J gene end by 1 base; junction bases not matched to a gene: 12. CDR3 DNA sequence: TGTGCCAGCAGCCCCAATTATCTAGGACAGGGGAACACTGAAGCTTTCTTT. It codes for CASSPNYLGQGNTEAFF.

This chain uses TRBV27 with TRBJ1-6; 9 bases map to TRBD1. The V gene's germline CDR1 is MNHEY and CDR2 SMNVEV (reference sequence). The CDR3 runs 16 residues. The junction had 5 bases not matched to a gene; V was cut back by 3 bases and J by 5 bases. CDR3 sequence reads: CASSLGTGQNNSPLHF. CDR3 sequence (DNA): TGTGCCAGCAGTTTGGGGACAGGGCAAAATAATTCACCCCTCCACTTT.

This clone was recorded only once. The CDR3 region is CASSPGRGGYTF. The CDR3 DNA reads as TGCGCCAGCAGCCCAGGACGGGGTGGCTACACCTTC. The chain joins TRBV5-1 to TRBJ1-2; D not resolved. The ends were cut back, 4 bases at V and 7 bases at J, with 11 bases in the middle. The CDR3 is 12 residues long. Germline values: CDR1 SGHRS, CDR2 YFSETQ.

V is TRBV28 and J is TRBJ2-1, with 7 nucleotides matching TRBD2. The CDR3 is made up of 17 amino acids. Trimming cost V 2 bases and J 8 bases; bases outside gene matches: 15. Looked up from germline, CDR1 is MDHEN and CDR2 is SYDVKM. The CDR3 loop is CASSLGGVGLENDEQFF. The CDR3 DNA reads TGTGCCAGCAGTTTAGGGGGTGTAGGACTAGAGAACGATGAGCAGTTCTTC.

The chain has TRBV5-1 and TRBJ1-1; 7 bases are a match to TRBD1. J was trimmed by 4 bases and V by 1 base; bases with no gene match: 25. The CDR3 is 21 amino acids. Germline V lookup: CDR1 SGHRS, CDR2 YFSETQ. The CDR3 spells CASSLRARGALQGIKSTEAFF. CDR3 bases: TGCGCCAGCAGCTTGAGGGCGCGAGGAGCCCTACAGGGGATTAAGTCCACTGAAGCTTTCTTT.